The next 28 T cell receptor beta chains were all read from a single sample in a study of T cell repertoires in cytomegalovirus infection. TCRdb reanalysed the reads using MiXCR and keeps one entry per CDR3 protein. The sample gives approximately 500,000 distinct CDR3 sequences, about 17% of which show up once; 20% to 30% is in the top ten. The sequenced sample consisted of CD8+ T cells from PBMCs. Receptor source: a human donor in good health (CMV status not recorded). Some clones in this sample may be carry-over from other donors' samples.

This clonotype was recorded at least ten times. The chain is built from TRBV5-4 and TRBJ2-5; 7 positions agree with TRBD1. Trimming cost V 0 bases and J 5 bases; bases outside gene matches: 13. The CDR3 runs to 17 residues. Germline CDR1 is SGHNT and CDR2 is YYREEE (reference sequence). The CDR3 sequence: CASSLVVTGSVLETQYF. The CDR3 region has the DNA TGTGCCAGCAGCTTGGTAGTGACAGGGAGCGTCCTTGAGACCCAGTACTTC.

V and J are TRBV27 and TRBJ1-1; D may be TRBD1 (5 bases). CDR3 length: 13 residues. V lost 2 bases to trimming and J lost 10 bases, with 14 bases between them. Germline-derived CDR1 and CDR2 are MNHEY and SMNVEV (reference sequence). DNA of the CDR3: TGTGCCAGCAGTTTAAGAGGCAGGGTAGTAGCTTTCTTT. This gives the protein CASSLRGRVVAFF.

In this sample, this clonotype turned up a few times. This chain links TRBV27 with TRBJ1-1, with D tentatively TRBD1 (6 bases). Between the trimmed V and J ends, which lost 2 bases and 3 bases, there was a span of 10 bases. This CDR3 contains 14 residues. Per the germline V gene, CDR1 is MNHEY and CDR2 is SMNVEV (reference sequence). The CDR3 DNA reads as TGTGCCAGCAGTTTAGGGGGCAGATACACTGAAGCTTTCTTT. The encoded protein is CASSLGGRYTEAFF.

This clonotype was observed a handful of times. This chain uses TRBV28 with TRBJ2-7; TRBD2 is a possible D gene (6 bases). The germline V and J ends were trimmed by 4 bases and 4 bases, with 17 bases remaining between them. Germline-derived CDR1 and CDR2 are MDHEN and SYDVKM. The CDR3 has 15 residues. The chain's CDR3 is CASSSTEGRRYEQYF. The CDR3 coding sequence is TGTGCCAGCAGTTCCACCGAAGGGAGGAGGTACGAGCAGTACTTC. Full variable domain (remainder filled in from reference TRBV28 and TRBJ2-7): DVKVTQSSRYLVKRTGEKVFLECVQDMDHENMFWYRQDPGLGLRLIYFSYDVKMKEKGDIPEGYSVSREKKERFSLILESASTNQTSMYLCASSSTEGRRYEQYFGPGTRLTVT.

The chain carries TRBV5-4 and TRBJ2-4; D unclear. Per the germline V gene, CDR1 is SGHNT and CDR2 is YYREEE (reference sequence). The CDR3 totals 16 residues. Trimming took 4 bases from V and 1 from J, leaving 15 bases between them. CDR3 sequence (DNA): TGTGCCAGCAGCCCGTATGGCGCCTATGCCAAAAACATTCAGTACTTC. It codes for CASSPYGAYAKNIQYF.

The chain is built from TRBV28 and TRBJ2-5; D may match TRBD1 or TRBD2 (5 bases each). V lost 1 base and J 2 bases, leaving 11 bases between the germline ends. Germline CDR1 MDHEN, CDR2 SYDVKM. The CDR3 is made up of 15 amino acids. The CDR3 loop reads CASSLLGTVQETQYF. In nucleotides, the CDR3 is TGTGCCAGCAGTTTATTGGGGACGGTACAAGAGACCCAGTACTTC.

This clonotype was picked up many times. The V call is TRBV7-6, the J call TRBJ2-3; 7 bases are a match to TRBD2. This CDR3 contains 16 residues. Per the germline V gene, CDR1 is SGHVS and CDR2 is FNYEAQ. V gave up 3 bases and J gave up 0 bases; unmatched junction bases: 6. CDR3 region: CASSFDLADSTDTQYF. The CDR3, as DNA: TGTGCCAGCAGCTTCGACCTAGCGGATAGCACAGATACGCAGTATTTT. Full variable domain (rest looked up from reference TRBV7-6 and TRBJ2-3): GAGVSQSPRYKVTKRGQDVALRCDPISGHVSLYWYRQALGQGPEFLTYFNYEAQQDKSGLPNDRFSAERPEGSISTLTIQRTEQRDSAMYRCASSFDLADSTDTQYFGPGTRLTVL.

In this sample, this clonotype turned up many times. The rearrangement joins TRBV28 to TRBJ2-7; 7 positions match TRBD1. CDR3 size: 15 residues. Germline values: CDR1 MDHEN, CDR2 SYDVKM. J lost 4 bases, V lost 7 bases, and 13 bases had no gene match. CDR3 sequence (DNA): TGTGCCAGCACCCCTCCCCGGGACAGTGGGTACGAGCAGTACTTC. Protein: CASTPPRDSGYEQYF.

This clonotype appeared many times. This chain links TRBV9 with TRBJ2-1, with TRBD2 identical over 7 bases. This CDR3 contains 10 residues. Germline values: CDR1 SGDLS, CDR2 YYNGEE. The V and J ends lost 7 bases and 8 bases, in that order; junction bases with no gene match: 0. This CDR3 is CASGGDEQFF. CDR3 in DNA: TGTGCCAGCGGGGGGGATGAGCAGTTCTTC.

On this clonotype itself: A read error may produce the germline difference seen at one junction end. This chain links TRBV19 with TRBJ1-1; D is ambiguous. The CDR3 loop spans 13 amino acids. The germline gives CDR1 LNHDA, CDR2 SQIVND (reference sequence). The DNA of the CDR3 is TGTGCCAGTAGTATAAAAACGAACACTGAAGCTTTATTT. Its protein product is CASSIKTNTEALF. Full variable domain (rest looked up from reference TRBV19 and TRBJ1-1): DGGITQSPKYLFRKEGQNVTLSCEQNLNHDAMYWYRQDPGQGLRLIYYSQIVNDFQKGDIAEGYSVSREKKESFPLTVTSAQKNPTAFYLCASSIKTNTEALFGQGTRLTVV.

This clonotype was recorded a few times. The chain recombines TRBV2 with TRBJ2-7; perhaps TRBD2 as D (6 bases). Germline lookup yields CDR1 SNHLY and CDR2 FYNNEI. Trimming pared 4 bases from V and 3 bases from J, leaving 13 bases between. CDR3 size: 14 residues. The CDR3 DNA sequence: TGTGCCAGCAGTGGGCGGGACGCCGTCTACGAGCAGTACTTC. Protein: CASSGRDAVYEQYF.

This clonotype was detected many times. The rearrangement uses TRBV6-5 and TRBJ2-1; the D call may be TRBD1 or TRBD2 (5 bases each). CDR1 and CDR2 from the germline V gene are MNHEY and SVGAGI. Trimming removed 4 bases at V and 2 bases at J, with 12 bases between. The CDR3 spans 15 residues. The CDR3 sequence is CASSSGTVAYNEQFF. The CDR3, as DNA: TGTGCCAGCAGTTCCGGGACGGTAGCCTACAATGAGCAGTTCTTC.

This clonotype has more than one count but fewer than ten. This sequence joins TRBV28 and TRBJ1-1; possibly TRBD1 for D (5 bases). The germline V gene has CDR1 MDHEN and CDR2 SYDVKM. With 4 bases removed from V and 10 bases from J, the gap between germline ends came to 16 bases. The CDR3 contains 13 residues. In DNA form, the CDR3 reads TGTGCCAGCAGTTGGGGGGAGGGGCAGGGAGCTTTCTTT. Translation gives CASSWGEGQGAFF.

This clonotype occurred many times. V and J are TRBV7-6 and TRBJ1-4, with TRBD1 as a possible D gene (5 bases). Germline CDR1 SGHVS, CDR2 FNYEAQ. V was clipped by 1 base and J by 7 bases, with 13 bases between them. The CDR3 sequence is 15 residues long. The chain's CDR3 is CASSLGAGLAEKLFF. The CDR3 coding sequence is TGTGCCAGCAGCTTAGGAGCAGGGCTTGCTGAAAAACTGTTTTTT.

This clonotype came up once. This may come from a read error, since a much larger clone is one base off. The CDR3 does not close with the conserved phenylalanine or tryptophan, likely indicating a read error. This chain links TRBV11-2 with TRBJ2-7; TRBD2 aligns across 7 bases. The CDR3 consists of 14 residues. After removal of 3 bases from V and 6 bases from J, the junction contained 8 bases not matched to a gene. The germline V gene encodes CDR1 SGHAT and CDR2 FQNNGV. The CDR3 reads CASSFEGGPREQYL. The CDR3, as DNA: TGTGCCAGCAGCTTCGAGGGAGGGCCTCGCGAGCAGTACTTA.

This clonotype came up many times. V and J are TRBV11-2 and TRBJ2-7; TRBD1 agrees at 9 bases. Germline trimming cut 3 bases from V and 6 bases from J; bases unmatched to any gene: 6. The CDR3 sequence is 14 residues long. CDR1 SGHAT and CDR2 FQNNGV come from the germline V gene. CDR3 in amino acids: CASSLGQGWGEQYF. In DNA, the CDR3 is TGTGCCAGCAGCTTGGGACAGGGTTGGGGCGAGCAGTACTTC.

This clonotype has a count of ten or more. The chain employs TRBV27 and TRBJ1-2; D remains unclear. The ends were cut back, 0 bases at V and 4 bases at J, with 12 bases in the middle. This CDR3 comprises 15 residues. The germline V gene has CDR1 MNHEY and CDR2 SMNVEV (reference sequence). The CDR3 DNA is TGTGCCAGCAGTTTATCGCACAGTAGAGGCTATGGCTACACCTTC. It encodes CASSLSHSRGYGYTF.

The sample holds many counts of this clonotype. The CDR3 sequence is CASSPRTGTYGYTF. CDR3 in DNA: TGTGCCAGCAGCCCCCGGACAGGAACTTATGGCTACACCTTC. The chain has TRBV12-3 or TRBV12-4 and TRBJ1-2; 7 nucleotides line up with TRBD1. The ends lost 6 bases at V and 5 bases at J; junction bases unmatched: 9. The CDR3 is 14 residues long.

The chain employs TRBV27 and TRBJ1-1, with 9 bases fitting TRBD1. Germline V gives CDR1 MNHEY, CDR2 SMNVEV (reference sequence). The V segment lost 7 bases and the J segment 4 bases; nucleotides outside the gene matches: 4. This CDR3 has 13 residues. In nucleotides, the CDR3 is TGTGCCAGCACGGGACAGGGCCTCACTGAAGCTTTCTTT. Translating gives CASTGQGLTEAFF.

J is TRBJ2-7 and V is TRBV27; 9 nucleotides line up with TRBD2. Looked up from germline, CDR1 is MNHEY and CDR2 is SMNVEV (reference sequence). The CDR3 contains 14 residues. V shed 2 bases, J shed 6 bases, and the junction held 5 bases outside the gene matches. The CDR3 spells CASSLGAGGREQYF. Here the CDR3 DNA reads TGTGCCAGCAGTTTAGGGGCGGGGGGGCGCGAGCAGTACTTC.

The table lists this clonotype with many counts. The genes are TRBV12-3 or TRBV12-4 and TRBJ2-1; D unresolved. CDR3 length equals 18 residues. V was pared by 7 bases and J by 2 bases, with 24 bases between. The CDR3 DNA sequence: TGTGCCAGCAACGGCGCCCAAGCTGCCAACCCTACCTACAATGAGCAGTTCTTC. Translation: CASNGAQAANPTYNEQFF.

V and J are TRBV4-1 and TRBJ2-7; D gene ambiguous. This CDR3 is 14 amino acids long. The ends were cut back, 1 base at V and 1 base at J, with 8 bases in the middle. Germline loops: CDR1 MGHRA, CDR2 YSYEKL. CDR3 amino acids: CASSQGAASYEQYF. The CDR3 bases are TGCGCCAGCAGCCAAGGGGCAGCTTCCTACGAGCAGTACTTC.

A remark on this clonotype: This may arise from a read error, as a much more abundant clone is one base away. This sequence joins TRBV11-2 and TRBJ1-2, with D unresolved. The CDR3 is made up of 14 amino acids. Trimming took 1 base from V and 4 from J, leaving 10 bases between them. Germline loops: CDR1 SGHAT, CDR2 FQNNGV. CDR3 in amino acids: CASSLGGFPYGYTF. The CDR3 nucleotides read TGTGCCAGCAGCTTAGGAGGCTTTCCCTATGGCTACACCTTC.

The chain joins TRBV15 to TRBJ2-1; D might be TRBD2 (5 bases). V was cut by 1 base and J by 5 bases, with 15 bases left in between. This CDR3 is 16 amino acids long. Germline assignment: CDR1 LNHNV and CDR2 YYDKDF (reference sequence). The CDR3 protein is CATSRAGTFFDNEQFF. As DNA, the CDR3 is TGTGCCACCAGCAGAGCGGGAACTTTCTTCGACAATGAGCAGTTCTTC.

Of note for this clonotype: Given a much more abundant clone one base away, this may be a read error. The chain uses TRBV15 and TRBJ1-4; D unclear. Germline V CDR1 and CDR2: LNHNV, YYDKDF (reference sequence). V was trimmed by 2 bases and J by 12 bases, leaving 16 bases between them. The CDR3 length is 14 residues. The chain's CDR3 is CATSRKLGPVQLFF. As DNA, the CDR3 is TGTGCCACCAGCAGAAAGTTGGGCCCTGTTCAACTGTTTTTT.

This clonotype was picked up a small number of times. This chain connects TRBV2 to TRBJ1-3, with 9 bases matching TRBD1. This CDR3 spans 17 amino acids. The J segment lost 0 bases and the V segment lost 3 bases, leaving 6 bases of the junction unmatched. The V gene's germline CDR1 is SNHLY and CDR2 FYNNEI. CDR3 in amino acids: CASSEGQGGISGNTIYF. CDR3 in DNA: TGTGCCAGCAGTGAGGGACAGGGCGGCATCTCTGGAAACACCATATATTTT.

This clonotype was picked up many times. J is TRBJ2-7 and V is TRBV28; no clear D gene. CDR3 length: 12 residues. The germline CDR1 and CDR2 sequences are MDHEN and SYDVKM. Trimming removed 10 bases at V and 0 bases at J, with 10 bases between. CDR3 sequence (DNA): TGTGCCAACAAAAGTGACTCCTACGAGCAGTACTTC. Protein sequence: CANKSDSYEQYF.

The chain is built from TRBV2 and TRBJ2-7; 9 bases are a match to TRBD2. With 7 bases clipped from V and 3 bases from J, the junction kept 16 bases outside the gene matches. In germline, CDR1 is SNHLY, CDR2 FYNNEI. CDR3 length: 17 residues. For the CDR3, the DNA is TGTGCCAGCACCATAAGCGTGGGGGCTAGCGGGAACTACGAGCAGTACTTC. It specifies CASTISVGASGNYEQYF.